Detailed here is one T cell receptor beta chain. This clonotype was counted between two and nine times. The clone's antigen remains unknown. No base quality information exists; no much larger clone differs at one position. This specimen belongs to a study of post-analysis software for immune sequencing data (dated by TCRdb to the mid-2010s). For the wider study: The recorded disease courses included relapsing-remitting, secondary progressive and progressive-relapsing multiple sclerosis, and some patients had no subtype annotation. Patient repertoires were compared against around twelve previously published healthy control repertoires from donors aged roughly 6 to 28 years. A subset of samples was prepared in parallel using single-end sample barcoding, then pooled and co-amplified after Illumina adapter ligation. What the research found in general, with its limitations: The multiple sclerosis patient group was slightly younger than the control group. Strong co-clustering of samples prepared in the same batch was shown by direct clustering with F measure, prompting a batch-effect correction. Significantly lower normalized Chao1 diversity was found in multiple sclerosis patients than in controls, suggesting substantial peripheral T-cell clonal expansion.

TCR beta repertoires were profiled from peripheral blood of roughly 13 young patients with multiple sclerosis to demonstrate the VDJtools post-analysis software. The patients with multiple sclerosis were children and adolescents between roughly 6 and 15 years of age. Libraries were built with PCR. TCRdb shows the sequencer as Illumina HiSeq 2500. To reduce PCR and sequencing biases, unique molecular identifiers were incorporated into the TCR beta cDNA libraries. Every 1 to 10 million input T cells yielded approximately 500,000 cDNA molecules, meaning each molecule approximated one T cell. The same protocol used for the earlier healthy control dataset was applied to prepare and sequence the patient libraries. Within a given batch, samples were prepared together, multiplexed and sequenced on the same HiSeq lane. The study's processing was this. MIGEC handled the raw barcoded reads, throwing out single-read molecular identifier groups before consensus assembly and CDR3 extraction. VDJtools was used for post-analysis of the clonotype tables, and diversity was normalized by down-sampling every dataset to the size of the smallest sample. In repertoire overlap clustering, CDR3 amino acid sequences, but not nucleotide sequences, were matched to correct batch-related cross-sample contamination. The public reads were quality trimmed at Q25 with fastp and then assembled into clones with MiXCR by TCRdb, keeping productive beta chains. Entries are consolidated by CDR3 protein sequence, retaining the most common genes and DNA. The V and J calls were determined by TCRdb, not by the authors. Within this sample are fewer than 850,000 distinct CDR3 sequences, with approximately 44% of them counted one time only. The ten largest make up roughly 5% of the sample.

This TCR was sampled from a girl aged 10-17 years with multiple sclerosis. Sequencing used blood.

The sequenced DNA is TGCAGCGTCGGAAGGCAGGGGCAACACAATGAGCAGTTCTTC. It translates to CSVGRQGQHNEQFF. Rearrangement joined TRBV29-1 to TRBJ2-1; possibly the D gene is TRBD1, per 6 matching bases. Trimming at the junction amounts to 6 bases on V and 5 bases on J, and the germline ends lie 17 bases apart. Its CDR3 holds 14 amino acids, cysteine through phenylalanine. Only the CDR3 DNA stays, 42 bases, in frame from base 1. The germline V gene supplies CDR1 SQVTM and CDR2 ANQGSEA.